Following are 8 T cell receptor beta chains from one sample sequenced in a study of T cells in women clearing cervical HPV infection. Data came from immunoSEQ multiplex PCR; TCRdb stores just in-frame clones and leaves some out. This sample contains about 35,000 clones. The sequenced sample consisted of blood buffy coat. The source of these receptors is a woman aged 18 to 75 with a cervical HPV16 infection that either progressed to CIN3+ or cleared (not recorded which).

The CDR3 DNA, read in part, is TGTGCCAGTAGGCGGGGGCCTTCAGACAATTCACCC. It translates to CASRRGPSDNSP. In full, the CDR3 is CASRRGPSDNSPLHF. The chain links TRBV19 to TRBJ1-6, with a tentative D call TRBD1 (6 bases). The sequence runs out 3 residues before the end of the CDR3; the remainder is reconstructed from the germline J gene. The CDR3 sequence is 15 residues long. Trimming removed 6 bases at V and 7 bases at J, with 16 bases between. CDR1 is LNHDA, CDR2 SQIVND, per germline (reference sequence). The variable domain in full, completed from reference TRBV19 and TRBJ1-6, reads DGGITQSPKYLFRKEGQNVTLSCEQNLNHDAMYWYRQDPGQGLRLIYYSQIVNDFQKGDIAEGYSVSREKKESFPLTVTSAQKNPTAFYLCASRRGPSDNSPLHFGNGTRLTVT.

Concerning this clone itself: The CDR3 end is not reached by the read, which stops 3 residues before it; the germline J gene fills it in. The V call is TRBV7-6, the J call TRBJ1-2, with TRBD1 matching over 9 bases. The CDR3 extends over 14 amino acids. CDR1 is SGHVS and CDR2 is FNYEAQ in the germline V gene. V was pared by 5 bases and J by 5 bases, with 6 bases of the junction left unmatched. The CDR3 bases that were read are TGTGCCAGCAGCCCAGAAGGACAGGGGTATGGC. Translation: CASSPEGQGYG. The complete CDR3 reads CASSPEGQGYGYTF.

As regards this clone: Read data end 3 residues before the CDR3 end; the end is taken from the germline J gene. The gene calls are TRBV6-4 and TRBJ1-2, with D perhaps TRBD1 (6 bases). The germline V gene has CDR1 MRHNA and CDR2 SNTAGT. The CDR3 extends over 14 amino acids. The part of the CDR3 DNA that was read is TGTGCCAGCAGTCGGGACACCTCCCGATCGGGC. It encodes CASSRDTSRSG. The entire CDR3 sequence reads CASSRDTSRSGYTF.

As concerns this clone: The CDR3 end is not reached by the read, which stops 3 residues before it; the germline J gene fills it in. The chain has TRBV7-9 and TRBJ1-1; D remains unclear. V was shortened by 5 bases and J by 0 bases, with 7 bases between the two germline ends. The CDR3 length is 13 residues. In germline, CDR1 is SEHNR, CDR2 FQNEAQ (reference sequence). This chain's CDR3 is CASSGTMNTEAFF. The CDR3 bases that were read are TGTGCCAGCAGCGGCACAATGAACACTGAA.

Comment on this clone: The CDR3 end lies 3 residues beyond the end of the read and is filled in from the germline J gene. The identical CDR3 is also encoded by other nucleotide sequences in the sample. The chain uses TRBV18 and TRBJ1-3; weak D call: TRBD1 (5 bases). This CDR3 has 14 residues. From germline, CDR1 is KGHSH and CDR2 LQKENI. Trimming stripped 2 bases from V and 8 bases from J, with 13 bases between. The sequenced part of the CDR3 DNA is TGTGCCAGCTCACCAGCCAGGGAGGAAGACACC. Its translation is CASSPAREEDT. The full-length CDR3 reads as CASSPAREEDTIYF.

Regarding this clone: The read stops 3 residues short of the end of the CDR3; the missing end is completed from the germline J gene. This chain joins TRBV5-1 and TRBJ2-2; 8 nucleotides match TRBD1. Germline V CDR1 and CDR2: SGHRS, YFSETQ. The V gene end was trimmed by 4 bases and the J gene end by 4 bases; junction bases not matched to a gene: 6. This CDR3 comprises 15 residues. The chain's CDR3 is CASSPGQGSTGELFF. The part of the CDR3 DNA that was read is TGCGCCAGCAGCCCAGGACAGGGTAGCACCGGGGAG.

Of note for this clone: The sequence runs out 3 residues before the end of the CDR3; the remainder is reconstructed from the germline J gene. This chain connects TRBV10-2 to TRBJ2-4; a possible D gene is TRBD2 (6 bases). There are 11 residues in the CDR3. Trimming shortened V by 10 bases and J by 6 bases, and 10 bases separated the two germline ends. Germline CDR1 and CDR2: WSHSY and SAAADI. The sequenced CDR3 bases are TGCGCCACCCTCGGGGGAAACATT. Amino acids: CATLGGNI. The CDR3, in full, reads CATLGGNIQYF.

Details on this clone: Read data end 3 residues before the CDR3 end; the end is taken from the germline J gene. The chain employs TRBV20-1 and TRBJ1-2; perhaps TRBD1 as D (5 bases). The V gene's germline CDR1 is DFQATT and CDR2 SNEGSKA (reference sequence). This CDR3 is built from 18 residues. The CDR3 DNA, read in part, is TGCAGTGCTAGGCCCTTGGGCGGGACTAGCGGGAGTGGAGATACC. This encodes CSARPLGGTSGSGDT. The complete CDR3 sequence is CSARPLGGTSGSGDTYTF.